This passage covers 11 T cell receptor beta chains from one sample sequenced in a study of post-analysis software for immune sequencing data. Unique molecular identifiers tagged the TCR beta cDNA libraries. TCRdb fed the PCR reads into MiXCR, producing one record per CDR3 protein. The sample shows more than 500,000 distinct CDR3 sequences, 34% of them seen only once. Findings and limits, study-wide: Patients showed TRBV5-6, TRBV5-1 and TRBV20-1 among five TRBV segments more frequent than in controls.

These receptors have no identified antigens. Sequencing was carried out using blood. These receptors were obtained from a girl under 18 with multiple sclerosis.

The V and J genes are TRBV15 and TRBJ2-7; 10 bases line up with TRBD1. The V and J ends lost 8 bases and 4 bases, in that order; junction bases with no gene match: 8. This CDR3 is built from 14 residues. Germline V lookup: CDR1 LNHNV, CDR2 YYDKDF (reference sequence). CDR3 DNA: TGTGCCACCCAAGGGACAGGGGATCCATACGAGCAGTACTTC. Translation gives CATQGTGDPYEQYF.

In its sample, this clonotype was seen a few times. The genes are TRBV12-3 or TRBV12-4 and TRBJ2-5; 8 bases map to TRBD2. The CDR3 totals 17 residues. The junction had 14 bases not matched to a gene; V was cut back by 4 bases and J by 4 bases. The chain's CDR3 is CASSSRGLGGMRETQYF. CDR3 DNA sequence: TGTGCCAGCAGTTCCCGGGGACTAGGAGGGATGAGAGAGACCCAGTACTTC.

The CDR3 DNA sequence: TGCAGCGTACACACTTGGGAGACCCAGTACTTC. Its protein product is CSVHTWETQYF. The chain recombines TRBV29-1 with TRBJ2-5; D uncertain. The germline V gene encodes CDR1 SQVTM and CDR2 ANQGSEA. This CDR3 has 11 amino acids. V dropped 6 bases and J dropped 5 bases, with 10 bases sitting between them.

This clonotype was observed a few times. The rearrangement links TRBV20-1 to TRBJ2-1; the match to TRBD2 covers 9 bases. The CDR3 is made up of 15 amino acids. Germline CDR1 and CDR2: DFQATT and SNEGSKA (reference sequence). V was clipped by 6 bases and J by 7 bases; unmatched bases: 13. The CDR3 DNA follows: TGCAGTGCGGGGGCGGGGGGGCCATTTAGGAATGAGCAGTTCTTC. This gives the protein CSAGAGGPFRNEQFF.

V gene TRBV5-5 combines with J gene TRBJ2-5, with D hard to call. The J call is doubtful: the DNA matches TRBJ2-7 better. Germline values: CDR1 SGHKS, CDR2 YYEKEE (reference sequence). The CDR3 is made up of 16 amino acids. In DNA form, the CDR3 reads TGTGCCAGCAGCTTGGACCCAGGCAGGACCAAGTACGAGCAGTACTTC. Its protein product is CASSLDPGRTKYEQYF.

This chain links TRBV6-1 with TRBJ1-4; D perhaps matches TRBD1 (5 bases). V dropped 2 bases and J dropped 5 bases, with 12 bases sitting between them. The V gene's germline CDR1 is MNHNS and CDR2 SASEGT. This CDR3 spans 15 amino acids. CDR3 in amino acids: CASSEWAGRNEKLFF. The CDR3 region has the DNA TGTGCCAGCAGTGAATGGGCAGGGAGGAATGAAAAACTGTTTTTT.

This clonotype was counted between two and nine times. The chain is built from TRBV9 and TRBJ1-2; D is perhaps TRBD1 (6 bases). V was trimmed by 0 bases and J by 7 bases, leaving 13 bases between them. The germline V gene has CDR1 SGDLS and CDR2 YYNGEE. There are 14 residues in the CDR3. The CDR3 is CASSVAGQLGGYTF. CDR3 bases: TGTGCCAGCAGCGTAGCAGGACAGCTTGGTGGCTACACCTTC.

This clonotype was picked up a small number of times. The chain has TRBV5-1 and TRBJ2-7, with 9 bases fitting TRBD2. Germline CDR1 reads SGHRS; CDR2 reads YFSETQ. Unmatched junction bases numbered 3, after V lost 1 base and J lost 4 bases. This CDR3 contains 14 residues. The chain's CDR3 is CASSLSGGFYEQYF. The CDR3, as DNA: TGCGCCAGCAGCTTGAGCGGGGGGTTTTACGAGCAGTACTTC.

This sequence joins TRBV5-6 and TRBJ1-2, with 7 bases matching TRBD1. CDR1 is SGHDT, CDR2 YYEEEE, per germline. V was pared by 2 bases and J by 12 bases, with 7 bases of the junction left unmatched. CDR3 length: 12 amino acids. The CDR3 DNA is TGTGCCAGCAGCTTCGGGACAGTGGTCAACACCTTC. Protein: CASSFGTVVNTF.

The chain joins TRBV4-1 to TRBJ2-1, with D perhaps TRBD1 (5 bases). The ends were cut back, 4 bases at V and 9 bases at J, with 16 bases in the middle. The CDR3 is 14 residues long. Per germline, CDR1 MGHRA and CDR2 YSYEKL. CDR3 sequence: CASSPQATGGEQFF. In DNA form, the CDR3 reads TGCGCCAGCAGCCCCCAGGCTACAGGCGGTGAGCAGTTCTTC.

This clonotype appeared a few times. The gene calls are TRBV20-1 and TRBJ2-1; D is unclear. The CDR3 has 11 amino acids. Germline CDR1 and CDR2: DFQATT and SNEGSKA (reference sequence). With 1 base removed from V and 9 bases from J, the gap between germline ends came to 7 bases. CDR3 loop: CSARVVGEQFF. Written as DNA, the CDR3 is TGCAGTGCTAGAGTAGTGGGTGAGCAGTTCTTC.